This record covers a single TCR beta chain. Germline CDR1 reads SGHAT; CDR2 reads FQNNGV. There are 14 residues in the CDR3. Trimming removed 5 bases from V and 3 bases from J; junction bases left unmatched: 5. These data come from a study of PD-1 blockade in classical Hodgkin lymphoma. Every patient had relapsed following autologous stem cell transplantation, and cohorts differed in brentuximab vedotin exposure. Method: immunoSEQ multiplex PCR; TCRdb's copy keeps in-frame clones and lacks some. The repertoire includes 5,500 to 9,000 clones, roughly 79% of them detected once, and 34% sits in the top ten.

This rearrangement joins TRBV11-2 to TRBJ2-7; 9 nucleotides align to TRBD1. The source was peripheral blood mononuclear cells (PBMCs), collected before the second cycle of nivolumab. This TCR came from a human donor with classical Hodgkin lymphoma. The CDR3 DNA reads TGTGCCAGCAGCCTGACAGGGGGACACTACGAGCAGTACTTC. This encodes CASSLTGGHYEQYF.